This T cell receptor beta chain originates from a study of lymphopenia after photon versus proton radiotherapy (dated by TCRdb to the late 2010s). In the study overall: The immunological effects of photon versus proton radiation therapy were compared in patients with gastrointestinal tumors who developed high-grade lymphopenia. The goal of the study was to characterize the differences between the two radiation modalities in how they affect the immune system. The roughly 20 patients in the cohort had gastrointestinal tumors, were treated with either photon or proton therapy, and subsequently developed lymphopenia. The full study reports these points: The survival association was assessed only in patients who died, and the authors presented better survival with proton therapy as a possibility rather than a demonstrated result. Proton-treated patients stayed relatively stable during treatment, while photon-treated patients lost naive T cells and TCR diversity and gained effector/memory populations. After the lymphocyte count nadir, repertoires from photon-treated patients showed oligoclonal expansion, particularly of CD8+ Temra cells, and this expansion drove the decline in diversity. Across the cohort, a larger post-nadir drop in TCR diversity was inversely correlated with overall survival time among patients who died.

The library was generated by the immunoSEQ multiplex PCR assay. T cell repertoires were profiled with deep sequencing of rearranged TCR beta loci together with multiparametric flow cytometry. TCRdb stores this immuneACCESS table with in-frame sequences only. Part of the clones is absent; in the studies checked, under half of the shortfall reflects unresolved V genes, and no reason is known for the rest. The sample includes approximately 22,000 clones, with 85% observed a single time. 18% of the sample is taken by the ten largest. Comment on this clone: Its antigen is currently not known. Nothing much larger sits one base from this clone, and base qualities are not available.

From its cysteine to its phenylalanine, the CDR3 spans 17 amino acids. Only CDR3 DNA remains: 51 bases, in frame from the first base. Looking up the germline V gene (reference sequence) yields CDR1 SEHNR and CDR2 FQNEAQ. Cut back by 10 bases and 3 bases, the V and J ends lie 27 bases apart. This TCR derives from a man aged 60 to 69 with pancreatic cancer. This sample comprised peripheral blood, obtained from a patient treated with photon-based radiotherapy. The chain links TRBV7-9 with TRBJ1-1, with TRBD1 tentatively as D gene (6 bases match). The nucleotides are TGTGCCACAAGGGGGAGACTCGACGTGAAGCGAGACACTGAAGCTTTCTTT. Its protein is CATRGRLDVKRDTEAFF. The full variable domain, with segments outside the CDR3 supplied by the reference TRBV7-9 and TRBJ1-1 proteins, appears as DTGVSQNPRHKITKRGQNVTFRCDPISEHNRLYWYRQTLGQGPEFLTYFQNEAQLEKSRLLSDRFSAERPKGSFSTLEIQRTEQGDSAMYLCATRGRLDVKRDTEAFFGQGTRLTVV.